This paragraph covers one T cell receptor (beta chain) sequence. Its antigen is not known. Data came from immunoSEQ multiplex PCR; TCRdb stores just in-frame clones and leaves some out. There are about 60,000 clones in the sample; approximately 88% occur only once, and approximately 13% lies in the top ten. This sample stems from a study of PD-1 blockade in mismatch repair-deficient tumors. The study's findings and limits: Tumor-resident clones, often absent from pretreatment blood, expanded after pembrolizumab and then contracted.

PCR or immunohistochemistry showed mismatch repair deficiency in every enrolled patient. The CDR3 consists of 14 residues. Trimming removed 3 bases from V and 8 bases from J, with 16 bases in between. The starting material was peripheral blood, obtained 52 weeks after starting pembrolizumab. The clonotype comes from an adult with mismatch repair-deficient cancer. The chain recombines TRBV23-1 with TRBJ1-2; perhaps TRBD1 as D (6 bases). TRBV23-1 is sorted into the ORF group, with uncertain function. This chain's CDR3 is CASSHPDRFLGYTF. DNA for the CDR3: TGCGCCAGCAGTCACCCGGACAGATTTTTGGGCTACACCTTC.